This record looks at one T cell receptor (beta chain) sequence and its context. Its antigen is currently unknown. Germline V gene sequence: CDR1 SGHAT, CDR2 FQNNGV. V was clipped by 1 base and J by 6 bases, with 12 bases between them. The CDR3 loop spans 15 amino acids. These data come from a study of cytomegalovirus exposure and HLA in healthy donors. Study outcomes and limitations: The study flagged roughly 160 TCR beta chains as cytomegalovirus-associated.

The PCR used 60 Vbeta and 13 Jbeta primers. Sequenced by immunoSEQ multiplex PCR; TCRdb stores in-frame clones only, minus some. This table holds about 200,000 clones, about three quarters found once. This chain joins TRBV11-2 and TRBJ1-4, with a weak D call TRBD1 (5 bases). The source material was PBMCs. This TCR came from a man between 40 and 49 years old in good health and CMV-seronegative. The DNA for the CDR3 is TGTGCCAGCAGCTTAGGATGGAGACAGCATGAAAAACTGTTTTTT. Its protein product is CASSLGWRQHEKLFF.